A single sample gave rise to the 27 T cell receptor beta chains below, sequenced in a study of blood T cell repertoires in COVID-19. Sequencing used immunoSEQ multiplex PCR; TCRdb keeps in-frame clones, though not all of them. The table includes about 200,000 clones, roughly 90% detected once. The material sequenced was peripheral blood. The receptors were sampled from a man in his fifties with acute or convalescent COVID-19.

V is TRBV27 and J is TRBJ1-6; TRBD1 is a possible D gene (5 bases). Per the germline V gene, CDR1 is MNHEY and CDR2 is SMNVEV (reference sequence). V lost 7 bases, J lost 4 bases, and 17 bases lay in between. The length of the CDR3 is 16 residues. CDR3 sequence: CASTHWGTGYNSPLHF. Written as DNA, the CDR3 is TGTGCCAGCACACACTGGGGCACAGGTTATAATTCACCCCTCCACTTT.

The chain is built from TRBV24-1 and TRBJ2-1, with a tentative D call TRBD2 (6 bases). The V and J ends lost 0 bases and 6 bases respectively, with 17 bases between them. CDR3 length equals 17 residues. Germline values: CDR1 KGHDR, CDR2 SFDVKD. As DNA, the CDR3 is TGTGCCACCAGTGATTTGCAGCCTGGGGGAGGTGGCAATGAGCAGTTCTTC. This codes for CATSDLQPGGGGNEQFF.

The rearrangement joins TRBV2 to TRBJ2-7; D call uncertain. V was cut by 8 bases and J by 3 bases, with 11 bases left in between. Germline-derived CDR1 and CDR2 are SNHLY and FYNNEI. This CDR3 is 12 amino acids long. DNA for the CDR3: TGTGCCAGCCGATCCACCGGCTACGAGCAGTACGTC. The encoded protein is CASRSTGYEQYV.

V gene TRBV5-4 combines with J gene TRBJ1-5, with D possibly being TRBD1 (5 bases). This CDR3 comprises 15 residues. V shed 0 bases and J shed 2 bases, with 9 bases lying between them. The germline gives CDR1 SGHNT, CDR2 YYREEE (reference sequence). In nucleotides, the CDR3 is TGTGCCAGCAGCTTGGAAGGGGTTGGCAATCAGCCCCAGCATTTT. It is translated as CASSLEGVGNQPQHF.

This clone has a single count. The CDR3 nucleotides read TGTGCCAGCAGTCCAGGGACAGGGTTGATGTCCTACGAGCAGTACGTC. It encodes CASSPGTGLMSYEQYV. V gene TRBV27 combines with J gene TRBJ2-7; 9 nucleotides line up with TRBD1. V was clipped by 5 bases and J by 1 base; unmatched bases: 9. Germline lookup yields CDR1 MNHEY and CDR2 SMNVEV (reference sequence). The CDR3 has 16 amino acids.

The chain couples TRBV2 to TRBJ2-2; no firm D call. Germline lookup yields CDR1 SNHLY and CDR2 FYNNEI. CDR3 size: 14 residues. The V end was cut by 3 bases, the J end by 2 bases, with 7 bases between. Written as DNA, the CDR3 is TGTGCCAGCAGTGATCGACAAAACACCGGGGAGCTGTTTTTT. Its translation: CASSDRQNTGELFF.

V and J are TRBV5-5 and TRBJ2-1; no firm D call. This CDR3 has 16 amino acids. Germline lookup yields CDR1 SGHKS and CDR2 YYEKEE (reference sequence). The V end was cut by 0 bases, the J end by 0 bases, with 10 bases between. The CDR3 region is CASSLVGKSSYNEQFF. As DNA, the CDR3 is TGTGCCAGCAGCTTGGTGGGCAAGAGCTCCTACAATGAGCAGTTCTTC.

V is TRBV18 and J is TRBJ2-5, with D unclear. V lost 1 base and J 1 base, leaving 4 bases between the germline ends. The CDR3 contains 13 residues. From germline, CDR1 is KGHSH and CDR2 LQKENI. DNA for the CDR3: TGTGCCAGCTCACCACTGGCCCAAGAGACCCAGTACTTC. It yields the protein CASSPLAQETQYF.

CDR3 bases: TGTGCCTGGAGAGTTGCCGGGACCTATAATTCACCCCTCCACTTT. The encoded protein is CAWRVAGTYNSPLHF. The chain couples TRBV30 to TRBJ1-6, with D unclear. The CDR3 is 15 residues long. Germline V CDR1 and CDR2: GTSNPN, SVGIG (reference sequence). Trimming pared 3 bases from V and 2 bases from J, leaving 11 bases between.

V and J are TRBV6-5 and TRBJ1-4; 9 bases are shared with TRBD1. Trimming took 5 bases from V and 7 from J; bases not matched to a gene: 8. The CDR3 has 15 amino acids. Germline V gives CDR1 MNHEY, CDR2 SVGAGI. Here the CDR3 DNA reads TGTGCCAGCAGTCGGACCGGGACAGGGCTTGAAAAACTGTTTTTT. This gives the protein CASSRTGTGLEKLFF.

There are many counts of this clone. The genes are TRBV4-3 and TRBJ1-6; D is unresolved. The germline gives CDR1 LGHNA, CDR2 YSLEER. V shed 3 bases and J shed 1 base, with 10 bases lying between them. This CDR3 comprises 16 residues. The CDR3 region has the DNA TGCGCCAGCAGCCAGAGGGAGTTTTCCTATAATTCACCCCTCCACTTT. Protein: CASSQREFSYNSPLHF.

The CDR3 coding sequence is TGTGCCAGCAGCGAGGGGGCAGCTATTATTAATTCACCCCTCCACTTT. This encodes CASSEGAAIINSPLHF. The chain couples TRBV27 to TRBJ1-6, with 7 nucleotides matching TRBD1. V was clipped by 6 bases and J by 6 bases; unmatched bases: 11. Germline V CDR1 and CDR2: MNHEY, SMNVEV (reference sequence). The CDR3 is 16 amino acids.

This clone was seen a few times. The J gene is TRBJ1-3, the V gene TRBV6-6, with 7 nucleotides matching TRBD1. The CDR3 has 15 residues. The V segment lost 5 bases and the J segment 0 bases; nucleotides outside the gene matches: 4. Germline V gene lookup returns CDR1 MNHNY and CDR2 SVGAGI (reference sequence). Here the CDR3 DNA reads TGTGCCAGCAGTAGACAGGGACCCTCTGGAAACACCATATATTTT. It yields the protein CASSRQGPSGNTIYF.

This clone has just one count. Distinct nucleotide sequences in the sample also encode this CDR3. This chain connects TRBV25-1 to TRBJ1-2, with D hard to call. V was shortened by 3 bases and J by 1 base, with 3 bases between the two germline ends. Germline lookup yields CDR1 MGHDK and CDR2 SYGVNS. The CDR3 extends over 12 amino acids. The CDR3 protein is CASSDHNYGYTF. The DNA for the CDR3 is TGTGCCAGCAGTGATCATAACTATGGCTACACCTTC.

The chain joins TRBV7-9 to TRBJ2-5, with 7 bases that match TRBD1. V lost 3 bases to trimming and J lost 5 bases; unmatched junction nucleotides: 9. Germline V gives CDR1 SEHNR, CDR2 FQNEAQ (reference sequence). The CDR3 sequence is 15 residues long. CDR3: CASSFGTARRETQYF. CDR3 nucleotides: TGTGCCAGCAGCTTCGGGACAGCGCGCAGGGAGACCCAGTACTTC.

The chain recombines TRBV19 with TRBJ1-5; D possibly corresponds to TRBD1 (5 bases). The CDR3 totals 14 residues. Trimming removed 5 bases from V and 4 bases from J, with 12 bases in between. Looked up from germline, CDR1 is LNHDA and CDR2 is SQIVND (reference sequence). The DNA for the CDR3 is TGTGCCAGTAGTCAGCAGGGTGGGAATCAGCCCCAGCATTTT. Residues: CASSQQGGNQPQHF.

The chain combines TRBV23-1 with TRBJ2-3; the D gene is possibly TRBD2 (5 bases). TRBV23-1 falls under the ORF class, with uncertain function. Trimming pared 0 bases from V and 3 bases from J, leaving 10 bases between. There are 15 residues in the CDR3. As DNA, the CDR3 is TGCGCCAGCAGTCAATCGCGCCGCGGGACAGATACGCAGTATTTT. As protein: CASSQSRRGTDTQYF.

The CDR3 bases are TGTGCCAGCAGTTACCCGGACAGTCTTAACACTGAAGCTTTCTTT. Translated: CASSYPDSLNTEAFF. The chain joins TRBV6-2 or TRBV6-3 to TRBJ1-1; tentatively, D is TRBD1 (6 bases). Deletions cut 2 bases from V and 2 bases from J, with 12 bases between. The CDR3 extends over 15 amino acids. Germline CDR1 MNHEY, CDR2 SVGEGT.

J is TRBJ1-2 and V is TRBV7-9; no firm D call. Per the germline V gene, CDR1 is SEHNR and CDR2 is FQNEAQ (reference sequence). The CDR3 runs to 15 residues. V gave up 4 bases and J gave up 8 bases, with 20 bases separating them. This chain's CDR3 is CASSSYSSGLWGYTF. The DNA of the CDR3 is TGTGCCAGCAGCTCGTACAGTTCTGGTCTATGGGGCTACACCTTC.

The CDR3 sequence: CSVTAETAKYNEQFF. CDR3 in DNA: TGCAGCGTGACGGCGGAGACAGCGAAGTACAATGAGCAGTTCTTC. The chain couples TRBV29-1 to TRBJ2-1; TRBD1 might be the D (5 bases). The CDR3 is 15 residues long. V was trimmed by 6 bases and J by 4 bases, leaving 19 bases between them. Germline V gene lookup returns CDR1 SQVTM and CDR2 ANQGSEA.

J is TRBJ1-3 and V is TRBV14; TRBD1 agrees at 7 bases. The V segment lost 5 bases and the J segment 0 bases; nucleotides outside the gene matches: 10. CDR3 length: 17 residues. Germline V gene lookup returns CDR1 SGHDN and CDR2 FVKESK. CDR3 amino acids: CASSARDRDNSGNTIYF. CDR3 nucleotides: TGTGCCAGCAGCGCCCGGGACAGAGATAACTCTGGAAACACCATATATTTT.

J is TRBJ2-7 and V is TRBV7-9; the D gene is possibly TRBD1 (6 bases). V was trimmed by 4 bases and J by 7 bases, leaving 14 bases between them. The CDR3 has 13 residues. Germline V lookup: CDR1 SEHNR, CDR2 FQNEAQ (reference sequence). The CDR3 loop is CASSWGQPSEQYF. In DNA, the CDR3 is TGTGCCAGCAGCTGGGGACAACCCTCTGAGCAGTACTTC.

V and J are TRBV19 and TRBJ2-1; 11 bases match TRBD2. The V gene end was trimmed by 7 bases and the J gene end by 4 bases; junction bases not matched to a gene: 3. CDR1 is LNHDA and CDR2 is SQIVND in the germline V gene (reference sequence). This CDR3 has 14 residues. CDR3 bases: TGTGCCAGTACGACTAGCGGGATTTACAATGAGCAGTTCTTC. Translation gives CASTTSGIYNEQFF.

V and J are TRBV19 and TRBJ1-6; 8 bases are a match to TRBD1. Per germline, CDR1 LNHDA and CDR2 SQIVND (reference sequence). V gave up 5 bases and J gave up 6 bases; unmatched junction bases: 6. The CDR3 consists of 15 residues. The CDR3 sequence is CASSPRDRFNSPLHF. CDR3 nucleotide sequence: TGTGCCAGTAGTCCACGGGACAGGTTTAATTCACCCCTCCACTTT. The full variable domain, with the rest looked up from reference TRBV19 and TRBJ1-6, is DGGITQSPKYLFRKEGQNVTLSCEQNLNHDAMYWYRQDPGQGLRLIYYSQIVNDFQKGDIAEGYSVSREKKESFPLTVTSAQKNPTAFYLCASSPRDRFNSPLHFGNGTRLTVT.

The chain couples TRBV19 to TRBJ2-2; 12 bases match TRBD2. Germline V CDR1 and CDR2: LNHDA, SQIVND (reference sequence). This CDR3 has 16 amino acids. V shed 6 bases, J shed 2 bases, and the junction held 4 bases outside the gene matches. DNA of the CDR3: TGTGCCAGTAGAATACTAGCGGGAGGCAACACCGGGGAGCTGTTTTTT. Protein sequence: CASRILAGGNTGELFF.

The V gene is TRBV24-1, the J gene TRBJ1-2; D gene uncertain. Germline V gene sequence: CDR1 KGHDR, CDR2 SFDVKD. V was shortened by 9 bases and J by 8 bases, with 18 bases between the two germline ends. This CDR3 comprises 13 residues. The CDR3 nucleotides are TGTGCCACCGATTCCCCCCCCTCGGGGGGCTACACCTTC. It is translated as CATDSPPSGGYTF.

The count of this clone is one. The chain recombines TRBV28 with TRBJ2-2, with a tentative D call TRBD1 (5 bases). V gave up 3 bases and J gave up 0 bases, with 11 bases separating them. The CDR3 is 16 residues long. The germline gives CDR1 MDHEN, CDR2 SYDVKM. This CDR3 reads CASSFPRAANTGELFF. In nucleotides, the CDR3 is TGTGCCAGCAGTTTCCCCAGGGCAGCGAACACCGGGGAGCTGTTTTTT.